The rows below give T cell receptor beta chains drawn from one sample of a study of shared clonotypes between healthy human individuals. Produced via immunoSEQ multiplex PCR; TCRdb's table is partial and in-frame only. The sample includes a few million clones, 93% of them seen just once. The sequenced sample consisted of naive CD4+ T cells from PBMCs. The receptors shown here come from a man aged 18 to 30 in good health. Some clones in this sample may be carry-over from other donors' samples. The CDR3 runs from the conserved cysteine through the conserved F or W. The D gene is left open where the match is weak. Where a row states a size, it is once, few, many or the class of an expanded clone; other rows omit it.

j_call v_call clone_size d_call cdr3_length cdr3_nt cdr3_aa
TRBJ1-1 TRBV7-3 NA NA 13 TGTGCCAGCAGCTTATTGGTGAACACTGAAGCTTTCTTT CASSLLVNTEAFF
TRBJ1-2 TRBV28 NA NA 12 TGTGCCAGCAGTTTGGCCCGATTGGAAACTACCTTC CASSLARLETTF
TRBJ2-4 TRBV19 NA NA 11 TGTGCCAGTTATGGGGGAAACATTCAGTACTTC CASYGGNIQYF
TRBJ1-1 TRBV28 NA NA 14 TGTGCCAGCACCCTCCCAGCAATGAACACTGAAGCTTTCTTT CASTLPAMNTEAFF
TRBJ1-2 TRBV5-1 NA TRBD1 16 TGCGCCAGCAGCTTGCTTTTGGACAGGGGTTTCTATGGCTACACCTTC CASSLLLDRGFYGYTF
TRBJ1-4 TRBV30 NA NA 17 TGTGCCTGGAGTGTAGGATTTACCGGGACTCCCAATGAAAAACTGTTTTTT CAWSVGFTGTPNEKLFF
TRBJ1-1 TRBV6-4 NA NA 14 TGTGCCAGCAGTTCGGACGGTCTGAACACTGAAGCTTTCTTT CASSSDGLNTEAFF
TRBJ1-2 TRBV7-2 NA NA 13 TGTGCCAGCAGCTCCGGGGGGCACTATGGCTACACCTTC CASSSGGHYGYTF
TRBJ2-7 TRBV6-5 NA NA 15 TGTGCCAGCAGCAAAACAGGCGGCGCGACCTACGAGCAGTACTTC CASSKTGGATYEQYF
TRBJ1-3 TRBV7-2 NA NA 17 TGTGCCAGCAGCCCGGGGGGCTCCCTTTGGGGAGGAAACACCATATATTTT CASSPGGSLWGGNTIYF
TRBJ1-2 TRBV28 NA NA 12 TGTGCCAGCAGCCTTAACGAATATGGCTACACCTTC CASSLNEYGYTF
TRBJ2-7 TRBV28 NA TRBD1 17 TGTGCCAGCAGTTTATGGGCTGGGACAGGGAGCTCCTACGAGCAGTACTTC CASSLWAGTGSSYEQYF
TRBJ2-3 TRBV7-9 NA TRBD1 17 TGTGCCAGCAGCTTAGGAACAGGGGGCCCAAGCACAGATACGCAGTATTTT CASSLGTGGPSTDTQYF
TRBJ1-1 TRBV2 NA TRBD1 13 TGTGCCAGCAGTAACAGGGGCTTGGCTGAAGCTTTCTTT CASSNRGLAEAFF
TRBJ2-1 TRBV5-1 NA NA 15 TGCGCCAGCAGCTTAGCGGTAGCGGCATACAATGAGCAGTTCTTC CASSLAVAAYNEQFF
TRBJ2-2 TRBV28 NA NA 15 TGTGCCAGCAGTTCATTGGGTCTGAACACCGGGGAGCTGTTTTTT CASSSLGLNTGELFF
TRBJ2-7 TRBV9 once NA 14 TGTGCCAGCAGCAAAGGTAACAGGGTGGCCGAGCAGTACTTC CASSKGNRVAEQYF
TRBJ1-3 TRBV7-2 NA TRBD1 17 TGTGCCAGCAGCCCCGGGACAGGGAGATCCGCTGGAAACACCATATATTTT CASSPGTGRSAGNTIYF
TRBJ2-6 TRBV4-3 NA NA 18 TGCGCCAGCAGCCAAGGGGCAGCGAGACTATCTGGGGCCAACGTCCTGACTTTC CASSQGAARLSGANVLTF
TRBJ2-7 TRBV7-2 NA TRBD1 13 TGTGCCAGCAGCTTGGGCCGGGACAGGGGCGTGTACTTC CASSLGRDRGVYF
TRBJ2-7 TRBV19 NA NA 15 TGTGCCAGTAGTATCGGTGACGGTGGAATTATGCAGCAGTACTTC CASSIGDGGIMQQYF
TRBJ1-1 TRBV29-1 few NA 15 TGCAGCGTCCGAACGCGACTCCGACGGGACACTGAAGCTTTCTTT CSVRTRLRRDTEAFF
TRBJ2-2 TRBV9 NA NA 13 TGTGCCAGCAGCGTACTGGGGTCCGGGGAGCTGTTTTTT CASSVLGSGELFF
TRBJ1-1 TRBV5-8 NA TRBD1 14 TGTGCCAGCAGCTGGGACAGGGGTCGCTCTGAAGCTTTCTTT CASSWDRGRSEAFF
TRBJ2-7 TRBV5-1 NA NA 14 TGCGCCAGCAGCTTGGGACAGGCAGCCTACGAGCAGTACTTC CASSLGQAAYEQYF
TRBJ1-1 TRBV28 NA NA 13 TGTGCCACCAGCGAGAGAATGAACACTGAAGCTTTCTTT CATSERMNTEAFF
TRBJ1-3 TRBV7-2 NA NA 14 TGTGCCAGCACCGACCGGCGCTCTGGAAACACCATATATTTT CASTDRRSGNTIYF
TRBJ2-1 TRBV10-3 NA NA 15 TGTGCCATCAGGGTCGGAACGAGCTCCTACAATGAGCAGTTCTTC CAIRVGTSSYNEQFF
TRBJ1-1 TRBV14 few NA 14 TGTGCCAGCAGCGAAATAGGGGGTAACACTGAAGCTTTCTTT CASSEIGGNTEAFF
TRBJ2-3 TRBV7-9 once NA 15 TGTGCCAGCAGCTTAGTCGGCACCAGCACAGATACGCAGTATTTT CASSLVGTSTDTQYF
TRBJ1-1 TRBV2 NA TRBD1 14 TGTGCCAGCAGTGAACAGGGGGCGGGCACTGAAGCTTTCTTT CASSEQGAGTEAFF
TRBJ2-5 TRBV28 NA TRBD2 16 TGTGCCAGCAGACTAGCGGGAGCCTCGTACCAAGAGACCCAGTACTTC CASRLAGASYQETQYF
TRBJ1-2 TRBV27 NA TRBD1 14 TGTGCCAGCAGTTCGACAGGGGCTTCATATGGCTACACCTTC CASSSTGASYGYTF
TRBJ2-1 TRBV14 NA NA 11 TGTGCCAGCAGCTCATACAATGAGCAGTTCTTC CASSSYNEQFF
TRBJ1-4 TRBV4-1 NA NA 14 TGCGCCAGCAGCCAGAGGGCGGGTAATGAAAAACTGTTTTTT CASSQRAGNEKLFF
TRBJ2-1 TRBV2 NA NA 14 TGTGCCAGCAGCCGCCAGGCGGATTACAATGAGCAGTTCTTC CASSRQADYNEQFF
TRBJ2-7 TRBV7-2 NA NA 16 TGTGCCAGCAGCTCCCTGGGTGGCGGGTCCGGCTACGAGCAGTACTTC CASSSLGGGSGYEQYF
TRBJ1-5 TRBV15 NA NA 15 TGTGCCACCAGCAGAGATCGGGGGCGCAATCAGCCCCAGCATTTT CATSRDRGRNQPQHF
TRBJ1-1 TRBV19 NA NA 13 TGTGCCAGTATCGGACGGAGGAACACTGAAGCTTTCTTT CASIGRRNTEAFF
TRBJ2-7 TRBV7-6 NA NA 13 TGTGCCAGCAGCGGTTGGGGTAAAGGGGAGCAGTACTTC CASSGWGKGEQYF
TRBJ1-2 TRBV19 NA NA 12 TGTGCCGCCAGGGCGGGGGCGGGCGGCTACACCTTC CAARAGAGGYTF
TRBJ2-1 TRBV5-4 NA TRBD2 15 TGTGCCAGCAGCACCCCGGGACTAGCGGACAATGAGCAGTTCTTC CASSTPGLADNEQFF
TRBJ2-5 TRBV28 NA TRBD1 18 TGTGCCAGCAGTTCGGGACAGCTAGTAAAACGTCAACAAGAGACCCAGTACTTC CASSSGQLVKRQQETQYF
TRBJ2-7 TRBV29-1 NA TRBD2 15 TGCAGCGTTGCATCGGGACTAGCGGGCCCCTACGAGCAGTACTTC CSVASGLAGPYEQYF
TRBJ2-7 TRBV7-7 NA TRBD1 13 TGTGCCAGCAGCTATGGACAGGTGGGCGAGCAGTACTTC CASSYGQVGEQYF